These 8 T cell receptor beta chains were sequenced from one sample in a study of blood T cell repertoires in COVID-19. Sequencing was performed with immunoSEQ multiplex PCR; in TCRdb, only in-frame clones are kept and a portion is missing. This sample has some 45,000 clones; roughly 84% occur once, and the top ten carry 31%. The sequenced material came from peripheral blood. These receptor sequences come from an elderly woman with acute or convalescent COVID-19.

This chain connects TRBV10-1 to TRBJ1-6; D is uncertain. The CDR3 consists of 13 residues. The ends were cut back, 3 bases at V and 12 bases at J, with 12 bases in the middle. The germline V gene has CDR1 WNHNN and CDR2 SYGVQD (reference sequence). CDR3 loop: CASSDPGRGPLHF. CDR3 DNA: TGCGCCAGCAGTGATCCCGGACGGGGACCCCTCCACTTT.

The chain joins TRBV27 to TRBJ2-1, with 9 bases aligning to TRBD2. Germline-derived CDR1 and CDR2 are MNHEY and SMNVEV (reference sequence). Trimming cost V 5 bases and J 0 bases; bases outside gene matches: 11. The CDR3 loop spans 18 amino acids. The DNA of the CDR3 is TGTGCCAGCAGTGCCCGGACCGGGACTAGCCGCTCCTACAATGAGCAGTTCTTC. Protein sequence: CASSARTGTSRSYNEQFF.

This clone is judged medium-sized (0.01 to 0.1%). The V call is TRBV19, the J call TRBJ1-5, with no clear D. Germline V gene sequence: CDR1 LNHDA, CDR2 SQIVND (reference sequence). The V end lost 8 bases, the J end lost 2 bases, and 16 bases lay between the germline ends. There are 15 residues in the CDR3. Here the CDR3 DNA reads TGTGCCAGTGCCATCGGCCTTCGGGGCAATCAGCCCCAGCATTTT. Its protein is CASAIGLRGNQPQHF.

The chain has TRBV4-1 and TRBJ2-1, with TRBD2 matching over 16 bases. The CDR3 loop spans 18 amino acids. The germline CDR1 and CDR2 sequences are MGHRA and YSYEKL. The trim removed 0 bases at V and 8 bases at J, leaving 7 bases unmatched. The chain's CDR3 is CASSQEGTSGRVKYEQFF. In DNA form, the CDR3 reads TGCGCCAGCAGCCAAGAAGGGACTAGCGGGAGGGTTAAATATGAGCAGTTCTTC.

The V and J genes are TRBV11-2 and TRBJ2-1, with D possibly matching TRBD1 (6 bases). Germline-derived CDR1 and CDR2 are SGHAT and FQNNGV. This CDR3 spans 12 amino acids. Trimming took 8 bases from V and 7 from J, leaving 12 bases between them. The CDR3 here is CASQGSENEQFF. Written as DNA, the CDR3 is TGTGCCAGCCAGGGGTCAGAGAATGAGCAGTTCTTC.

The V gene is TRBV6-6, the J gene TRBJ2-5; 10 positions agree with TRBD1. CDR3 size: 14 residues. The germline V gene encodes CDR1 MNHNY and CDR2 SVGAGI (reference sequence). V was pared by 5 bases and J by 4 bases, with 4 bases of the junction left unmatched. The CDR3 protein is CASSRDRGGETQYF. Here the CDR3 DNA reads TGTGCCAGCAGTAGGGACAGGGGAGGAGAGACCCAGTACTTC.

The chain uses TRBV7-2 and TRBJ2-7, with TRBD2 as a possible D gene (5 bases). The CDR3 totals 14 residues. Germline CDR1 SGHTA, CDR2 FQGNSA. Trimming pared 5 bases from V and 3 bases from J, leaving 14 bases between. CDR3 nucleotides: TGTGCCAGCAGCCCCAGCGGAGCCTTCTACGAGCAGTACTTC. The encoded protein is CASSPSGAFYEQYF.

This sequence joins TRBV5-1 and TRBJ1-2, with 9 bases that match TRBD1. Germline V gives CDR1 SGHRS, CDR2 YFSETQ. CDR3 length: 13 residues. The junction had 4 bases not matched to a gene; V was cut back by 4 bases and J by 6 bases. CDR3 residues: CASSIQGADGYTF. Here the CDR3 DNA reads TGCGCCAGCAGCATACAGGGGGCGGATGGCTACACCTTC.